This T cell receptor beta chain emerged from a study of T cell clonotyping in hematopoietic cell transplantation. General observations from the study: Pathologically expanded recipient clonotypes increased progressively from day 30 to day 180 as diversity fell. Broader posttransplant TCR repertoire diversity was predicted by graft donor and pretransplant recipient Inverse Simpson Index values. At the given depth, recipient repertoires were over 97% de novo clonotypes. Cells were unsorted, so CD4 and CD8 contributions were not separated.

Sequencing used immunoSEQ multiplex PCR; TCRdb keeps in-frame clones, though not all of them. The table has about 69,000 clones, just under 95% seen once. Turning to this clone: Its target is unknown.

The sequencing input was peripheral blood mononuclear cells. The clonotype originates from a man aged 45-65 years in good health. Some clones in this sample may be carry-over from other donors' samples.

The CDR3 loop is CASSSGGHYGYTF. DNA of the CDR3: TGTGCCAGCAGCTCGGGGGGGCACTATGGCTACACCTTC. This chain links TRBV7-9 with TRBJ1-2, with D maybe TRBD1 (6 bases). CDR1 SEHNR and CDR2 FQNEAQ come from the germline V gene (reference sequence). This CDR3 region has 13 residues. Trimming left V 4 bases short and J 3 bases short, with 9 bases between.